This T cell receptor (beta chain) appears in the sequencing data of a study of identical twins. Regarding the study as a whole: A cross-sectional statistical analysis, not follow-up of the same donors, supported the conclusions. It was possible that invariant MAIT and iNKT cells partly confounded the zero-insertion analyses.

This clonotype has a count of ten or more. What it recognizes is unknown. Template switching, a step in the protocol, added a universal primer site, and cDNA carried unique molecular identifiers. TCRdb re-called the 5' RACE reads with MiXCR, one entry per CDR3 protein. Among about 240,000 distinct CDR3 sequences, approximately 7.9% were seen once, and the ten largest hold less than 6.5%. The germline V gene encodes CDR1 SGHVS and CDR2 FQNEAQ. V dropped 2 bases and J dropped 3; count of bases not matched to a gene: 2. This CDR3 is built from 14 residues. Every sampled donor was Caucasian and healthy. This sample was shared with a second study, whose subject was yellow fever vaccine responses in identical twins.

The TCR was taken from a woman under 30 in good health. The chain has TRBV7-8 and TRBJ1-1, with 8 positions matching TRBD1. Sequencing was done on a sample of CD8+ T cells sorted from blood. CDR3 sequence reads: CASSLPGGYTEAFF. The DNA for the CDR3 is TGTGCCAGCAGCTTACCAGGGGGCTACACTGAAGCTTTCTTT.